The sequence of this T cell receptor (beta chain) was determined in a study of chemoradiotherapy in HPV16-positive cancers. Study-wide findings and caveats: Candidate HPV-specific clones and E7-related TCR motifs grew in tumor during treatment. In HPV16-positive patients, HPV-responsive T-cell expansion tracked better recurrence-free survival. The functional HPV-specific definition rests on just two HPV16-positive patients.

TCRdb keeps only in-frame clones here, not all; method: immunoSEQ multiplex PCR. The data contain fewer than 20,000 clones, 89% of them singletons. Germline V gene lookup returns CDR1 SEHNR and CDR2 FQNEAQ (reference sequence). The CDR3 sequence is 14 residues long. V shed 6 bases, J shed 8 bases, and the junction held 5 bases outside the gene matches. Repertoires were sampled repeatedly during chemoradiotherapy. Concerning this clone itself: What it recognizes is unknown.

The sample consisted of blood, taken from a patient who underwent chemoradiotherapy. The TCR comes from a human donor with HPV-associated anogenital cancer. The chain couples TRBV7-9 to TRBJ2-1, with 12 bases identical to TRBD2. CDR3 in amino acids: CASSLAGGPYEQFF. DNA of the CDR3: TGTGCCAGCAGTCTAGCGGGGGGGCCTTATGAGCAGTTCTTC.